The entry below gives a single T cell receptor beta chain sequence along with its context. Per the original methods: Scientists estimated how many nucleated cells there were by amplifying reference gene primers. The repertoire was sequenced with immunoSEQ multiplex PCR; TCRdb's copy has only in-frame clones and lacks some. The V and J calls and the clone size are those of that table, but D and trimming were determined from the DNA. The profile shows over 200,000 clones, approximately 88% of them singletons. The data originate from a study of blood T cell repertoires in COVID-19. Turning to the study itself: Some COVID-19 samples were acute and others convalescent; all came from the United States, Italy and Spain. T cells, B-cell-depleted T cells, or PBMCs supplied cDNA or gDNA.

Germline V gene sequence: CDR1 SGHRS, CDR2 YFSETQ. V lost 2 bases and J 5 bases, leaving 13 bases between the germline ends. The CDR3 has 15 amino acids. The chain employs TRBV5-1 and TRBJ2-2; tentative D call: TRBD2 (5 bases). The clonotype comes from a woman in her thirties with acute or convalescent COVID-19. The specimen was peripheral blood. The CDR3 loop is CASSFVIASTGELFF. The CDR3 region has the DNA TGCGCCAGCAGCTTCGTTATAGCGTCGACCGGGGAGCTGTTTTTT.